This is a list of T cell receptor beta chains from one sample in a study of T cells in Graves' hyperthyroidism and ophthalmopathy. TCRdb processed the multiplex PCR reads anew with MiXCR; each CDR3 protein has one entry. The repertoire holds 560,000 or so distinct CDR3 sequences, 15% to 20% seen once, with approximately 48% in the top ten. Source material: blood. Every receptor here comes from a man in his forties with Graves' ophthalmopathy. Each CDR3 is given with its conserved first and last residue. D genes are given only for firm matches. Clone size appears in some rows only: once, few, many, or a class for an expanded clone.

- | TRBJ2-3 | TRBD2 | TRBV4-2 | CASSWTSTSTDTQYF | TGTGCCAGCAGCTGGACTAGTACTAGCACAGATACGCAGTATTTT
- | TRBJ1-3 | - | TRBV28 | CASSETTGIRSGNTIYF | TGTGCCAGCAGTGAGACCACAGGGATTCGCTCTGGAAACACCATATATTTT
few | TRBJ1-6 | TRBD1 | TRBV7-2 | CASSLEGQGLNSPLHF | TGTGCCAGCAGCTTAGAGGGACAGGGGCTTAATTCACCCCTCCACTTT
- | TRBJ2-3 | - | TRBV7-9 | CASSLGDPFRADTQYF | TGTGCCAGCAGCTTAGGGGACCCCTTTAGGGCAGATACGCAGTATTTT
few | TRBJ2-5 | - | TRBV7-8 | CASSLGAGKGETQYF | TGTGCCAGCAGCTTAGGGGCGGGAAAGGGAGAGACCCAGTACTTC
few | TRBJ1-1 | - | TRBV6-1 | CASIPYAGQGPLTEAFF | TGTGCCAGCATCCCATATGCCGGTCAGGGTCCATTAACTGAAGCTTTCTTT
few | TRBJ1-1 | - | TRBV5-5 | CASSLAGTILTEAFF | TGTGCCAGCAGCTTGGCCGGGACAATCCTTACTGAAGCTTTCTTT
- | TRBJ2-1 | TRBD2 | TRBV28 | CVSSSGLAGLLEQFF | TGTGTCAGCTCCTCGGGACTAGCGGGATTGCTTGAGCAGTTCTTC
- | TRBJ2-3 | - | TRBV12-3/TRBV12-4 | CASSTTTSTDTQYF | TGTGCCAGCAGTACGACAACTAGCACAGATACGCAGTATTTT
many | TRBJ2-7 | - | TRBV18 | CASSPGNSYEQYF | TGTGCCAGCAGCCCCGGAAATTCCTACGAGCAGTACTTC
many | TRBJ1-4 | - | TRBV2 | CASSERSTNEKLFF | TGTGCCAGCAGTGAACGGTCAACTAATGAAAAACTGTTTTTT
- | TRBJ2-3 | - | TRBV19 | CASSDTFSTDTQYF | TGTGCCAGTAGTGACACCTTTAGCACAGATACGCAGTATTTT
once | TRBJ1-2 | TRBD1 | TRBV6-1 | CASSEEGRQGEYGYTF | TGTGCCAGCAGTGAAGAAGGGAGACAGGGGGAATATGGCTACACCTTC
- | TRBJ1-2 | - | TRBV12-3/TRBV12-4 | CASSFGGANYGYTF | TGTGCCAGCAGTTTTGGGGGCGCTAACTATGGCTACACCTTC
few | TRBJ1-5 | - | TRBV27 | CASSRGGVEGQPQHF | TGTGCCAGCAGTCGGGGGGGCGTTGAGGGCCAGCCCCAGCATTTT
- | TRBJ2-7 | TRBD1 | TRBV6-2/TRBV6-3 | CASKWGQGSHEQYF | TGTGCCAGCAAGTGGGGACAGGGCTCCCACGAGCAGTACTTC
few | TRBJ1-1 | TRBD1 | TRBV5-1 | CASSLASGQVTEAFF | TGCGCCAGCAGCTTGGCTTCGGGACAGGTCACTGAAGCTTTCTTT
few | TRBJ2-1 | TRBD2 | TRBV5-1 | CASSLEWGGKGEQFF | TGCGCCAGCAGCTTGGAATGGGGAGGGAAAGGTGAGCAGTTCTTC
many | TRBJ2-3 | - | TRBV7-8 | CASSLDRRSTDTQYF | TGTGCCAGCAGCTTAGATCGCCGAAGCACAGATACGCAGTATTTT
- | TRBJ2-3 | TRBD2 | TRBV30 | CAWSLAGLGTDTQYF | TGTGCCTGGAGTTTAGCGGGCCTGGGGACAGATACGCAGTATTTT
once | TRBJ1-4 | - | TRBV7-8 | CASRQNRAGSNEKLFF | TGTGCCAGCAGACAAAACCGGGCGGGGTCGAATGAAAAACTGTTTTTT
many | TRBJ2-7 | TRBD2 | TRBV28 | CASRPSGASYEQYF | TGTGCCAGCAGACCTAGCGGCGCGTCCTACGAGCAGTACTTC
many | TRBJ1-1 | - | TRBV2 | CASRSPGDTEAFF | TGTGCCAGCAGGTCCCCGGGTGACACTGAAGCTTTCTTT
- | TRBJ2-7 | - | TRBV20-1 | CSAPGASSYEQYF | TGCAGTGCTCCGGGGGCGTCGTCCTACGAGCAGTACTTC
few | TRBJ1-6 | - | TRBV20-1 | CSARDQFSGSPLHF | TGCAGTGCTAGGGATCAGTTTTCGGGATCACCCCTCCACTTT
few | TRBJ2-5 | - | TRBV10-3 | CAIKGTRTDQETQYF | TGTGCCATCAAAGGAACCCGGACAGATCAAGAGACCCAGTACTTC
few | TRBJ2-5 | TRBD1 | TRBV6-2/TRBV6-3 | CASSYTGTGEETQYF | TGTGCCAGCAGTTACACTGGGACAGGGGAAGAGACCCAGTACTTC
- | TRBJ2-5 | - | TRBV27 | CASSMDRRPVETQYF | TGTGCCAGCAGTATGGACAGAAGGCCGGTAGAGACCCAGTACTTC
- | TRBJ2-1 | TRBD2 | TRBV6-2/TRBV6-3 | CASSYRIGLAAYNEQFF | TGTGCCAGCAGTTACCGTATCGGACTAGCGGCCTACAATGAGCAGTTCTTC
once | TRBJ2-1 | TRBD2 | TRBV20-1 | CSARPSGRGYNEQFF | TGCAGTGCTAGGCCTAGCGGGAGGGGGTACAATGAGCAGTTCTTC
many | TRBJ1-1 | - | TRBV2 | CASRISMNTEAFF | TGTGCCAGCAGAATCAGCATGAACACTGAAGCTTTCTTT
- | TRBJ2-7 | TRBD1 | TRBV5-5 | CASSPNRQGSYEQYF | TGTGCCAGCAGCCCCAACCGACAGGGTTCATACGAGCAGTACTTC
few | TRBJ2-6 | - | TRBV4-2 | CASSQEWRQGAANVLTF | TGTGCCAGCAGCCAAGAGTGGAGGCAGGGTGCGGCCAACGTCCTGACTTTC
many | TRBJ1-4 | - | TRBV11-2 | CASSPRELNEKLFF | TGTGCCAGCAGCCCCAGGGAGCTTAATGAAAAACTGTTTTTT
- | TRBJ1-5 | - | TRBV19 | CASSGRVGSGQPQHF | TGTGCCAGTAGCGGGAGGGTAGGGAGCGGGCAGCCCCAGCATTTT
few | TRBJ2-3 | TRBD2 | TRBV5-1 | CASRLTSGQVTDTQYF | TGCGCCAGCAGGCTGACTAGCGGTCAGGTCACAGATACGCAGTATTTT
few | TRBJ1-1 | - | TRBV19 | CASSIVGTRAEALF | TGTGCCAGTAGTATAGTCGGGACAAGGGCTGAAGCTCTCTTT
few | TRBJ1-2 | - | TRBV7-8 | CASSLSGLGYTF | TGTGCCAGCAGCTTAAGTGGATTAGGCTACACCTTC
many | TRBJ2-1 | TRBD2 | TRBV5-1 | CASSFGTSGANEQFF | TGCGCCAGCAGCTTTGGGACTAGCGGGGCCAATGAGCAGTTCTTC
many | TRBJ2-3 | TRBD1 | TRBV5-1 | CASSSGDSRRDTQYF | TGCGCCAGCAGCTCTGGGGACAGCCGAAGAGATACGCAGTATTTT
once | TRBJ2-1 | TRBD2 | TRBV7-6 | CASSLVAGGDEQFF | TGTGCCAGCAGCTTAGTGGCGGGAGGTGATGAGCAGTTCTTC
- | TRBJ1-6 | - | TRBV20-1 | CSASKVPSRNSPLHF | TGCAGTGCTAGTAAGGTGCCATCAAGAAATTCACCCCTCCACTTT